The sequence of this T cell receptor beta chain was determined in a study of sequential checkpoint blockade in melanoma. Study overall: First-line arms were nivolumab then ipilimumab, or the reverse, randomized 1:1.

Sequencing was performed with immunoSEQ multiplex PCR; in TCRdb, only in-frame clones are kept and a portion is missing. Among around 5,000 clones listed, around 30% were seen once. The CDR3 spans 15 residues. Trimming cost V 10 bases and J 9 bases, with 22 bases left between them. Germline V gives CDR1 MNHGY, CDR2 SAAAGT. Treatment indicated: randomized to nivolumab then ipilimumab (arm A) or the reverse (arm B). This clone has at least ten counts. The receptor was derived from a human donor with melanoma. The material was tumor tissue (inferred from file names), obtained from a patient given nivolumab and ipilimumab in sequence. The gene calls are TRBV6-8 and TRBJ1-6, with D possibly matching TRBD1 (5 bases). For the CDR3, the DNA is TGTGCCACCCGAGGGACGTCGGAAGGTATTTCACCCCTCCACTTT. It encodes CATRGTSEGISPLHF.